The 31 T cell receptor beta chains below all came from one sample that was sequenced in a study of blood T cell repertoires in COVID-19. Assay: immunoSEQ multiplex PCR; the TCRdb copy retains only in-frame clones and omits some. This sample has about 160,000 clones, with around 82% found just once. Sequenced material: peripheral blood. These receptors were taken from a man older than 75 with COVID-19, enrolled during active disease.

The J gene is TRBJ1-4, the V gene TRBV7-2; maybe TRBD1 (5 bases). CDR3 length equals 14 residues. In germline, CDR1 is SGHTA, CDR2 FQGNSA. Between the trimmed V and J ends, which lost 1 base and 7 bases, there was a span of 10 bases. CDR3 sequence: CASSLDRGSEKLFF. The CDR3 coding sequence is TGTGCCAGCAGCTTAGATAGGGGAAGTGAAAAACTGTTTTTT.

This clone occurred once. The V call is TRBV6-5, the J call TRBJ1-5, with D perhaps TRBD1 (5 bases). Germline loops: CDR1 MNHEY, CDR2 SVGAGI. The CDR3 totals 16 residues. Trimming left V 0 bases short and J 7 bases short, with 16 bases between. Written as DNA, the CDR3 is TGTGCCAGCAGTTACTCATCAGGGCAGGGTGGACAGCCCCAGCATTTT. This encodes CASSYSSGQGGQPQHF.

As regards this clone: No conserved phenylalanine or tryptophan is present at the end of the CDR3, so a read error is the likely explanation. The DNA is left out, because the CDR3 cannot be placed on it with certainty; the CDR3 is given as TCRdb lists it. The V gene is TRBV21-1, the J gene TRBJ1-1; the table gives TRBD1 as D, unverified against the DNA. TRBV21-1 is a pseudogene segment. 10 amino acids form the CDR3, both terminal residues included. The CDR3 protein is CASSTHRGPE.

The chain carries TRBV7-9 and TRBJ2-7; no firm D call. There are 13 residues in the CDR3. The V end was cut by 4 bases, the J end by 3 bases, with 10 bases between. Looked up from germline, CDR1 is SEHNR and CDR2 is FQNEAQ (reference sequence). This chain's CDR3 is CASSSTEYYEQYF. The CDR3 DNA reads as TGTGCCAGCAGCTCCACAGAGTACTACGAGCAGTACTTC.

This chain uses TRBV4-1 with TRBJ2-5, with D possibly TRBD2 on 5 matching bases. Germline V gives CDR1 MGHRA, CDR2 YSYEKL. V was cut by 1 base and J by 4 bases, with 10 bases left in between. The length of the CDR3 is 14 residues. The CDR3 sequence: CASSQGRRTETQYF. CDR3 bases: TGCGCCAGCAGCCAAGGGAGGCGGACAGAGACCCAGTACTTC.

This clone was detected only once. The rearrangement joins TRBV9 to TRBJ2-7; no reliable D call. The CDR3 sequence is 14 residues long. Germline V gene lookup returns CDR1 SGDLS and CDR2 YYNGEE. V lost 0 bases, J lost 3 bases, and 10 bases lay in between. CDR3 coding DNA: TGTGCCAGCAGCGTAGGATCCGTCTACTACGAGCAGTACTTC. As protein: CASSVGSVYYEQYF.

The rearrangement links TRBV10-3 to TRBJ1-3; 10 bases fit TRBD1. The CDR3 is 14 amino acids. Germline V gene data show CDR1 as ENHRY and CDR2 as SYGVKD. J was trimmed by 2 bases and V by 6 bases; bases with no gene match: 1. In DNA form, the CDR3 reads TGTGCCATCAGGGGGACAGGGGCTGGAAACACCATATATTTT. This translates into CAIRGTGAGNTIYF.

This clone was recorded a few times. The chain carries TRBV5-4 and TRBJ2-7; 11 bases map to TRBD2. This CDR3 has 15 residues. The ends lost 3 bases at V and 2 bases at J; junction bases unmatched: 4. Germline V gives CDR1 SGHNT, CDR2 YYREEE (reference sequence). CDR3 protein: CASSYGTSGTYEQYF. Written as DNA, the CDR3 is TGTGCCAGCAGCTACGGGACTAGCGGAACCTACGAGCAGTACTTC.

The gene calls are TRBV21-1 and TRBJ2-5; TRBD2 is the table's D call and was not checked against the DNA. TRBV21-1 is a pseudogene. This CDR3 is built from 13 residues. Here the CDR3 reads CASINSGVETQYF. The CDR3 DNA reads TGTGCCAGCATCAATAGCGGGGTCGAGACCCAGTACTTC.

This chain joins TRBV10-3 and TRBJ1-3, with 7 bases fitting TRBD1. With V trimmed by 2 bases and J by 4 bases, 14 bases remained unmatched. The CDR3 is made up of 18 amino acids. From germline, CDR1 is ENHRY and CDR2 SYGVKD. The chain's CDR3 is CAISEDQGVSVSGNTIYF. CDR3 coding DNA: TGTGCCATCAGTGAGGACCAGGGGGTCTCGGTGTCGGGAAACACCATATATTTT.

The V call is TRBV5-1, the J call TRBJ1-1; D possibly corresponds to TRBD1 (6 bases). The germline V gene has CDR1 SGHRS and CDR2 YFSETQ. V was shortened by 2 bases and J by 1 base, with 18 bases between the two germline ends. CDR3 length: 17 residues. As DNA, the CDR3 is TGCGCCAGCAGCTTAAATGCGCAGGGGTCCTCGAACACTGAAGCTTTCTTT. It is translated as CASSLNAQGSSNTEAFF.

V gene TRBV9 combines with J gene TRBJ1-1, with 9 nucleotides matching TRBD1. Per germline, CDR1 SGDLS and CDR2 YYNGEE. The CDR3 sequence is 13 residues long. Unmatched junction bases numbered 4, after V lost 5 bases and J lost 5 bases. The CDR3 here is CASSRDRETEAFF. The DNA for the CDR3 is TGTGCCAGCAGTCGGGACAGGGAGACTGAAGCTTTCTTT. Full variable domain (missing parts from reference TRBV9 and TRBJ1-1): DSGVTQTPKHLITATGQRVTLRCSPRSGDLSVYWYQQSLDQGLQFLIQYYNGEERAKGNILERFSAQQFPDLHSELNLSSLELGDSALYFCASSRDRETEAFFGQGTRLTVV.

The chain uses TRBV5-6 and TRBJ1-3; D might be TRBD1 (6 bases). Germline V gene lookup returns CDR1 SGHDT and CDR2 YYEEEE. The V and J ends lost 4 bases and 4 bases respectively, with 18 bases between them. The CDR3 sequence is 16 residues long. In DNA form, the CDR3 reads TGTGCCAGCAGCCCCCCGGGACATGCCCTCGGAAACACCATATATTTT. It yields the protein CASSPPGHALGNTIYF. Full variable domain (missing parts from reference TRBV5-6 and TRBJ1-3): DAGVTQSPTHLIKTRGQQVTLRCSPKSGHDTVSWYQQALGQGPQFIFQYYEEEERQRGNFPDRFSGHQFPNYSSELNVNALLLGDSALYLCASSPPGHALGNTIYFGEGSWLTVV.

This clone was counted a few times. The same CDR3 can be traced to other DNA sequences in this sample. This sequence joins TRBV7-3 and TRBJ1-5; 7 nucleotides agree with TRBD1. The CDR3 is 13 residues long. After removal of 3 bases from V and 4 bases from J, the junction contained 0 bases not matched to a gene. The germline V gene encodes CDR1 SGHTA and CDR2 FQGTGA. The CDR3 loop is CASSLTGNQPQHF. In nucleotides, the CDR3 is TGTGCCAGCAGCTTGACAGGGAATCAGCCCCAGCATTTT.

The chain couples TRBV6-6 to TRBJ1-3; 8 bases map to TRBD1. The CDR3 covers 16 residues. Trimming removed 4 bases from V and 3 bases from J; junction bases left unmatched: 8. Germline V gene lookup returns CDR1 MNHNY and CDR2 SVGAGI (reference sequence). This CDR3 reads CASSSQDRGRGNTIYF. The CDR3 DNA reads as TGTGCCAGCAGTTCCCAAGACAGGGGCCGTGGAAACACCATATATTTT.

V and J are TRBV7-9 and TRBJ2-7; D unresolved. This CDR3 has 13 amino acids. CDR1 and CDR2 from the germline V gene are SEHNR and FQNEAQ (reference sequence). V lost 1 base to trimming and J lost 3 bases, with 7 bases between them. CDR3 protein: CASSLDQNYEQYF. DNA of the CDR3: TGTGCCAGCAGCTTAGACCAGAACTACGAGCAGTACTTC.

The chain carries TRBV11-3 and TRBJ2-7, with TRBD1 as a possible D gene (6 bases). CDR1 is SGHNT, CDR2 YENEEA, per germline. Trimming removed 1 base from V and 5 bases from J, with 12 bases in between. CDR3 length: 14 residues. In nucleotides, the CDR3 is TGTGCCAGCAGCTTAGCAGGGGTAAGGAACGAGCAGTACTTC. This codes for CASSLAGVRNEQYF.

The genes are TRBV5-6 and TRBJ1-6; 8 bases are shared with TRBD1. Trimming at V came to 4 bases and at J to 2 bases, leaving 8 bases not matched to a gene. From germline, CDR1 is SGHDT and CDR2 YYEEEE. The CDR3 is made up of 17 amino acids. The CDR3 loop reads CASSPGQGGTYNSPLHF. As DNA, the CDR3 is TGTGCCAGCAGCCCCGGACAGGGAGGCACCTATAATTCACCCCTCCACTTT.

The chain recombines TRBV11-3 with TRBJ1-3; 7 bases are a match to TRBD1. The V and J ends lost 6 bases and 4 bases, in that order; junction bases with no gene match: 9. The CDR3 sequence is 15 residues long. Germline V CDR1 and CDR2: SGHNT, YENEEA. CDR3 residues: CASRNDRVEGNTIYF. DNA of the CDR3: TGTGCCAGCAGGAACGACAGGGTCGAAGGAAACACCATATATTTT. Looking up the rest from reference TRBV11-3 and TRBJ1-3 gives the full variable domain: EAGVVQSPRYKIIEKKQPVAFWCNPISGHNTLYWYLQNLGQGPELLIRYENEEAVDDSQLPKDRFSAERLKGVDSTLKIQPAELGDSAVYLCASRNDRVEGNTIYFGEGSWLTVV.

In this sample, this clone turned up once. The CDR3 bases are TGCGCCAGCAGGAGGGGGCCGGCTAATGAAAAACTGTTTTTT. Its translation: CASRRGPANEKLFF. The rearrangement joins TRBV5-1 to TRBJ1-4, with 7 positions matching TRBD1. Per germline, CDR1 SGHRS and CDR2 YFSETQ. The CDR3 length is 14 residues. J lost 3 bases, V lost 5 bases, and 4 bases had no gene match.

This chain uses TRBV21-1 with TRBJ1-2. TRBV21-1 is a pseudogene locus. The CDR3 has 13 amino acids. The CDR3 bases are TGTGCCAGCAGCAAAGCTTCGAGGGAGGGCTACACCTTC. Protein product: CASSKASREGYTF.

The chain combines TRBV9 with TRBJ2-2, with TRBD1 matching over 7 bases. V lost 2 bases to trimming and J lost 5 bases; unmatched junction nucleotides: 6. The CDR3 sequence is 15 residues long. Germline loops: CDR1 SGDLS, CDR2 YYNGEE. DNA for the CDR3: TGTGCCAGCAGCGTGAACAGGGGATGGACCGGGGAGCTGTTTTTT. It encodes CASSVNRGWTGELFF.

This chain uses TRBV15 with TRBJ2-3; 10 positions agree with TRBD1. Germline values: CDR1 LNHNV, CDR2 YYDKDF (reference sequence). The V gene end was trimmed by 3 bases and the J gene end by 4 bases; junction bases not matched to a gene: 7. The CDR3 extends over 16 amino acids. The CDR3 sequence: CATSSTGQGFADTQYF. Here the CDR3 DNA reads TGTGCCACCAGCAGTACGGGACAGGGGTTCGCAGATACGCAGTATTTT.

Details on this clone: Other DNA sequences in the sample encode the same CDR3. This sequence joins TRBV7-2 and TRBJ2-1; D remains ambiguous. The CDR3 consists of 14 residues. Germline V gene lookup returns CDR1 SGHTA and CDR2 FQGNSA. V shed 3 bases and J shed 0 bases, with 6 bases lying between them. The CDR3 DNA reads as TGTGCCAGCAGCTTGACTCCCTCCTACAATGAGCAGTTCTTC. It encodes CASSLTPSYNEQFF.

The V call is TRBV7-9, the J call TRBJ1-4; D gene unclear. V lost 5 bases and J 8 bases, leaving 15 bases between the germline ends. Germline values: CDR1 SEHNR, CDR2 FQNEAQ (reference sequence). The CDR3 extends over 14 amino acids. CDR3 DNA sequence: TGTGCCAGCAGCGATCGACGCGCCAGGGAAAAACTGTTTTTT. Translation gives CASSDRRAREKLFF.

V is TRBV29-1 and J is TRBJ2-1; TRBD2 aligns across 10 bases. J gave up 7 bases and V 1 base, and 7 bases lay outside the gene matches. The CDR3 sequence is 15 residues long. CDR1 and CDR2 from the germline V gene are SQVTM and ANQGSEA. The CDR3 protein is CSVEAERGGGNEQFF. CDR3 bases: TGCAGCGTTGAAGCGGAGCGGGGGGGCGGGAATGAGCAGTTCTTC.

V is TRBV2 and J is TRBJ2-4; 7 nucleotides align to TRBD1. J lost 4 bases, V lost 6 bases, and 9 bases had no gene match. Germline CDR1 and CDR2: SNHLY and FYNNEI. This CDR3 is built from 15 residues. This chain's CDR3 is CASSVTGTAKNIQYF. The CDR3 DNA is TGTGCCAGCAGCGTTACCGGGACAGCTAAAAACATTCAGTACTTC.

In this sample, this clone turned up a few times. This chain links TRBV7-2 with TRBJ2-7; possible D gene TRBD1, 6 bases. V lost 5 bases, J lost 0 bases, and 11 bases lay in between. The germline V gene encodes CDR1 SGHTA and CDR2 FQGNSA. This CDR3 region has 14 residues. For the CDR3, the DNA is TGTGCCAGCAGCCAACCGGGACACTCCTACGAGCAGTACTTC. It codes for CASSQPGHSYEQYF. Variable domain in full (rest from reference TRBV7-2 and TRBJ2-7): GAGVSQSPSNKVTEKGKDVELRCDPISGHTALYWYRQSLGQGLEFLIYFQGNSAPDKSGLPSDRFSAERTGGSVSTLTIQRTQQEDSAVYLCASSQPGHSYEQYFGPGTRLTVT.

This sequence joins TRBV10-3 and TRBJ1-5; D is unclear. Per germline, CDR1 ENHRY and CDR2 SYGVKD. Trimming took 3 bases from V and 11 from J, leaving 14 bases between them. The CDR3 has 13 residues. The CDR3 sequence is CAISDLPAQAQHF. CDR3 nucleotide sequence: TGTGCCATCAGTGATTTACCTGCACAAGCCCAGCATTTT.

CDR3 amino acids: CASSQGLAGGRYEQYF. Written as DNA, the CDR3 is TGTGCCAGCAGCCAAGGGCTAGCGGGGGGGCGATACGAGCAGTACTTC. The chain employs TRBV3-1 (or the pseudogene TRBV3-2) and TRBJ2-7, with TRBD2 identical over 12 bases. CDR1 and CDR2 from the germline V gene are LGHDT and YNNKEL (reference sequence). The junction had 5 bases not matched to a gene; V was cut back by 1 base and J by 4 bases. The CDR3 is made up of 16 amino acids.

This chain joins TRBV11-3 and TRBJ1-1; tentative D call: TRBD1 (5 bases). CDR3 size: 15 residues. V was cut by 4 bases and J by 2 bases, with 14 bases left in between. Looked up from germline, CDR1 is SGHNT and CDR2 is YENEEA. The CDR3 DNA follows: TGTGCCAGCAGCTCCCGACAGAGACAAAACACTGAAGCTTTCTTT. Its protein is CASSSRQRQNTEAFF.